This record looks at one T cell receptor (beta chain) sequence and its context. The germline V gene has CDR1 SGHTA and CDR2 FQGNSA. CDR3 size: 13 residues. The trim removed 3 bases at V and 6 bases at J, leaving 5 bases unmatched. This sample stems from a study of blood T cell repertoires in COVID-19. Study background: Recovered status in Cohort 3 required two negative PCRs, clearance, or symptom resolution. Donors in the United States, Italy and Spain gave samples during acute or convalescent COVID-19.

Measured with immunoSEQ multiplex PCR; TCRdb has only the in-frame clones, and not every one. Among 250,000 to 350,000 clones listed, 85% to 90% were seen once. The source material was PBMCs or T cells enriched from blood (not recorded which). This TCR was sampled from a woman aged 60-70 years in a cohort exposed to, infected with or recovered from COVID-19 (not recorded which). The chain recombines TRBV7-2 with TRBJ2-7; 7 bases align to TRBD2. CDR3 region: CASSLSGTREQYF. The CDR3 nucleotides are TGTGCCAGCAGCTTGAGCGGGACGCGCGAGCAGTACTTC.